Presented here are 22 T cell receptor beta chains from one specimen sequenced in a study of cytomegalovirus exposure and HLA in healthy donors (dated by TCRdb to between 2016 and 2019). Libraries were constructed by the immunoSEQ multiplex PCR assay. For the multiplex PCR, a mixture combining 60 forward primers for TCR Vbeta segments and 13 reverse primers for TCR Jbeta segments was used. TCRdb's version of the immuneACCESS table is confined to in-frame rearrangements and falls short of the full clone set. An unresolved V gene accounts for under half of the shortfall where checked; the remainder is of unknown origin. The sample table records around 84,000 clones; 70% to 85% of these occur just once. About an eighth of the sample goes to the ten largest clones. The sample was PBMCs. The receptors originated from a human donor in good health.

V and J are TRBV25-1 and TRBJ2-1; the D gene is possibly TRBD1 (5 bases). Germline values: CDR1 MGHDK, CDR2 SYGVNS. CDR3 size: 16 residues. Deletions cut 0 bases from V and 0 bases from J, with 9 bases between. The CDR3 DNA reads TGTGCCAGCAGTGAATATCAGGGAAGCTCCTACAATGAGCAGTTCTTC. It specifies CASSEYQGSSYNEQFF.

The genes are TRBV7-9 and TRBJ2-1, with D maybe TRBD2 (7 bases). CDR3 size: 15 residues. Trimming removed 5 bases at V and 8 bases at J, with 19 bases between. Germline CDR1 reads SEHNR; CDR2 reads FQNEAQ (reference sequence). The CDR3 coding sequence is TGTGCCAGCAGCCCATGGGGGGGGGCAGGGGATGAGCAGTTCTTC. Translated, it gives CASSPWGGAGDEQFF. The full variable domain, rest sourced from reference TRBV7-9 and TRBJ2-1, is DTGVSQNPRHKITKRGQNVTFRCDPISEHNRLYWYRQTLGQGPEFLTYFQNEAQLEKSRLLSDRFSAERPKGSFSTLEIQRTEQGDSAMYLCASSPWGGAGDEQFFGPGTRLTVL.

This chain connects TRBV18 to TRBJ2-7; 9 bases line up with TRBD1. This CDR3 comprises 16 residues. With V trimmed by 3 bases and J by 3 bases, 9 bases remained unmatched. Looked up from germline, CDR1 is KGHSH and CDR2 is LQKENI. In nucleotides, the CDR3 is TGTGCCAGCTCACCCCCGGACAGGGGTCTCCTCTACGAGCAGTACTTC. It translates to CASSPPDRGLLYEQYF.

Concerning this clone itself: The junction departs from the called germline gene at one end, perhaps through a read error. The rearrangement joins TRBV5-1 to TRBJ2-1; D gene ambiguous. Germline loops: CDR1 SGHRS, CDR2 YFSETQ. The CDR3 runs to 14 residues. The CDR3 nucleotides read TGCGCCAGCAGCGTTACGAAGCTAGGTGATGAGCACTTCTTC. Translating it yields CASSVTKLGDEHFF. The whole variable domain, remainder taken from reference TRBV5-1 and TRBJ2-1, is KAGVTQTPRYLIKTRGQQVTLSCSPISGHRSVSWYQQTPGQGLQFLFEYFSETQRNKGNFPGRFSGRQFSNSRSEMNVSTLELGDSALYLCASSVTKLGDEHFFGPGTRLTVL.

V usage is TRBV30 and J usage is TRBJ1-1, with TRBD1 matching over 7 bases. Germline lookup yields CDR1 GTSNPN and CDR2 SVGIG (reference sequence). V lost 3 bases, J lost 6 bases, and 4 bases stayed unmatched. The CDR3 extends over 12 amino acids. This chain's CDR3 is CAWRTGWAEAFF. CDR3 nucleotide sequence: TGTGCCTGGAGGACAGGGTGGGCTGAAGCTTTCTTT.

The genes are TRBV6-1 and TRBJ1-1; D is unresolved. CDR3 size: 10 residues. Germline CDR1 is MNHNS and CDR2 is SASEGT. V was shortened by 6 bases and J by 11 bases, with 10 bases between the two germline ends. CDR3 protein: CASSALRAFF. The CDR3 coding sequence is TGTGCCAGCAGCGCCCTCCGGGCTTTCTTT.

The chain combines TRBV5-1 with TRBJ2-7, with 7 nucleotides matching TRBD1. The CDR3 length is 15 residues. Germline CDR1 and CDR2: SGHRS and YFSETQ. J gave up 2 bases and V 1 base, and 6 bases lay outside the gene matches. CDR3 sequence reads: CASSLRQGLTYEQYF. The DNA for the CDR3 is TGCGCCAGCAGCTTGAGACAGGGCCTAACCTACGAGCAGTACTTC.

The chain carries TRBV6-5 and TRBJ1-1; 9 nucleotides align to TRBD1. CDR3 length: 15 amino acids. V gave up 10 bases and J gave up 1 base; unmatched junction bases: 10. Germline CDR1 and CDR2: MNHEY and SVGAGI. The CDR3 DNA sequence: TGTGCCATACACCATTCACAGGGGGCGAACACTGAAGCTTTCTTT. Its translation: CAIHHSQGANTEAFF.

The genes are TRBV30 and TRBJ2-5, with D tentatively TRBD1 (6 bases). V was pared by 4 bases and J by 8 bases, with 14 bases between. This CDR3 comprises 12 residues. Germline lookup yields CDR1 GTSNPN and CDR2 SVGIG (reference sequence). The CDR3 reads CAWTGDQRTQYF. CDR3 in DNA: TGTGCCTGGACAGGGGACCAGAGAACCCAGTACTTC.

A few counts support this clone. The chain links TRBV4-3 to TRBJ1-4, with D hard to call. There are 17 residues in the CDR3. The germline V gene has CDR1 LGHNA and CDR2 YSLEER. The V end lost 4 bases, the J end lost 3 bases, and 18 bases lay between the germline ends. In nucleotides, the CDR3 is TGCGCCAGCAGCCGGTTGGGTGGAGCGGCGGCTAATGAAAAACTGTTTTTT. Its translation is CASSRLGGAAANEKLFF.

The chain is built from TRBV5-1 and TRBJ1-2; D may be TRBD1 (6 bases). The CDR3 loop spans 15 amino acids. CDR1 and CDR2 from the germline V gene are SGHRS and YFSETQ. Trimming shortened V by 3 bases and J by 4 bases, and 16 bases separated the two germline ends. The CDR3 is CASSSDGQISYGYTF. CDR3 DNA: TGCGCCAGCAGCTCCGATGGACAGATATCCTATGGCTACACCTTC. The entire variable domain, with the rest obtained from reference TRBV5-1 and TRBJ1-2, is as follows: KAGVTQTPRYLIKTRGQQVTLSCSPISGHRSVSWYQQTPGQGLQFLFEYFSETQRNKGNFPGRFSGRQFSNSRSEMNVSTLELGDSALYLCASSSDGQISYGYTFGSGTRLTVV.

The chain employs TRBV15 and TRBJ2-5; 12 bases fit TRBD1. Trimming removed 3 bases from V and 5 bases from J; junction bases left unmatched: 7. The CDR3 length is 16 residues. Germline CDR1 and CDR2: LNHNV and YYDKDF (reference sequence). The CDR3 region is CATSSRDRGLGETQYF. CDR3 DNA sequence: TGTGCCACCAGCAGCCGGGACAGGGGGCTCGGGGAGACCCAGTACTTC.

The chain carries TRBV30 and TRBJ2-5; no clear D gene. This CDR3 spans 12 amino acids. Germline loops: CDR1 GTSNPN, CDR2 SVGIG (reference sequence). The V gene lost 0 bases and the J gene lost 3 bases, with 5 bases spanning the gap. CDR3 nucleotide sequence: TGTGCCTGGAGTGTAATAGAAGAGACCCAGTACTTC. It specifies CAWSVIEETQYF.

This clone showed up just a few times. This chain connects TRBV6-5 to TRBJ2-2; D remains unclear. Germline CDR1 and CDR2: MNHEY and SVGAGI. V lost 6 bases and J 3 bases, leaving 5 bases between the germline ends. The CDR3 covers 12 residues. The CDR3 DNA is TGTGCCAGCAGCCCATACACCGGGGAGCTGTTTTTT. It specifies CASSPYTGELFF.

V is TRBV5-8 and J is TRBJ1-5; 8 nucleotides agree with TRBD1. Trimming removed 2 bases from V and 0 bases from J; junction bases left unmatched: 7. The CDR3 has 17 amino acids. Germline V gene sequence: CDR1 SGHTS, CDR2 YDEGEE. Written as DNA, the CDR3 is TGTGCCAGCAGCTTATGGACAGGGCCTTATAGCAATCAGCCCCAGCATTTT. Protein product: CASSLWTGPYSNQPQHF.

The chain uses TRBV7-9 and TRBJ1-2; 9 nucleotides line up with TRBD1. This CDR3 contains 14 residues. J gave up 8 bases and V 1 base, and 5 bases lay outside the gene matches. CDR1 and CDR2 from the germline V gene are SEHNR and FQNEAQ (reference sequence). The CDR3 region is CASSLDRGPRGYTF. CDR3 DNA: TGTGCCAGCAGCTTAGACAGGGGGCCACGGGGCTACACCTTC.

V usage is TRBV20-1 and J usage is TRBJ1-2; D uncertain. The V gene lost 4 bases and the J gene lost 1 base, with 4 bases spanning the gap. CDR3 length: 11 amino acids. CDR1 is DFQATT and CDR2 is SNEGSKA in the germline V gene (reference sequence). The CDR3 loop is CSANINYGYTF. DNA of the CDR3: TGCAGTGCTAACATTAACTATGGCTACACCTTC.

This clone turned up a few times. Written as DNA, the CDR3 is TGTGCCACCAGCAGAGATCTCTTGGTACAGGGGACAGGATCTGAAGCTTTCTTT. This encodes CATSRDLLVQGTGSEAFF. This chain connects TRBV15 to TRBJ1-1, with 8 bases that match TRBD1. The V and J ends lost 0 bases and 6 bases, in that order; junction bases with no gene match: 15. This CDR3 comprises 18 residues. CDR1 is LNHNV and CDR2 is YYDKDF in the germline V gene (reference sequence).

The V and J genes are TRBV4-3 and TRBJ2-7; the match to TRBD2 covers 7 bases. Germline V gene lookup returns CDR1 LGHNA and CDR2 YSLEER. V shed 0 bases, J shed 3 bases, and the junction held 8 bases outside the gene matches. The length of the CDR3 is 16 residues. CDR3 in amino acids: CASSQDGGGANYEQYF. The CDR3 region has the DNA TGCGCCAGCAGCCAAGATGGCGGGGGAGCCAACTACGAGCAGTACTTC.

For the CDR3, the DNA is TGTGCCAGCAGCTGGGGACTAGCGGGGGACTACGAGCAGTACTTC. Translated, it gives CASSWGLAGDYEQYF. The V call is TRBV7-2, the J call TRBJ2-7; 14 nucleotides align to TRBD2. Germline CDR1 is SGHTA and CDR2 is FQGNSA. The CDR3 has 15 amino acids. V gave up 4 bases and J gave up 3 bases; unmatched junction bases: 2.

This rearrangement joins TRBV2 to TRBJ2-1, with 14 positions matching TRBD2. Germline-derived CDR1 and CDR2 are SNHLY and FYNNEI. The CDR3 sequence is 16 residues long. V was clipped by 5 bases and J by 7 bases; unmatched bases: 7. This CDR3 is CASSFRTSGGRNEQFF. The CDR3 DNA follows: TGTGCCAGCAGTTTCCGGACTAGCGGGGGGAGAAATGAGCAGTTCTTC.

CDR3 nucleotide sequence: TGTGCCAGCAGTCCACCGGGGGGGAGTTTTACAGATACGCAGTATTTT. Amino acids: CASSPPGGSFTDTQYF. The chain has TRBV27 and TRBJ2-3; 8 bases match TRBD2. From germline, CDR1 is MNHEY and CDR2 SMNVEV (reference sequence). The CDR3 sequence is 16 residues long. Trimming at V came to 5 bases and at J to 3 bases, leaving 10 bases not matched to a gene.